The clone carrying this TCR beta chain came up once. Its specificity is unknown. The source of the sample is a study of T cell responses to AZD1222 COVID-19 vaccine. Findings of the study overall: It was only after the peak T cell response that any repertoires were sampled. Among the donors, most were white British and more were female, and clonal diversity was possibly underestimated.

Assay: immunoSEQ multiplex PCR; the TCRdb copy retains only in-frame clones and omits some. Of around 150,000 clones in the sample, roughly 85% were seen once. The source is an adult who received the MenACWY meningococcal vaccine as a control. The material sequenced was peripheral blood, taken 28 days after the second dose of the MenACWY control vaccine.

The CDR3 sequence is CAISPGGGGYGYTF. The CDR3 bases are TGTGCCATCAGCCCAGGGGGGGGCGGCTATGGCTACACCTTC. V gene TRBV10-3 combines with J gene TRBJ1-2; 7 nucleotides line up with TRBD1. Germline CDR1 is ENHRY and CDR2 is SYGVKD. CDR3 length: 14 residues. Trimming at V came to 6 bases and at J to 4 bases, leaving 8 bases not matched to a gene.